This TCR beta chain comes out of a study of blood T cell repertoires in COVID-19. Germline V gene sequence: CDR1 ENHRY, CDR2 SYGVKD. Trimming took 1 base from V and 6 from J, leaving 7 bases between them. CDR3 size: 13 residues. Cohorts were determined from participant-reported clinical history. The method was immunoSEQ multiplex PCR; TCRdb's version includes in-frame clones alone and lacks a portion of them. The sample has approximately 250,000 clones; around 88% are singletons. The chain is built from TRBV10-3 and TRBJ2-1; possible D gene TRBD2, 6 bases. The TCR sequence derives from a woman aged 40 to 50 with acute COVID-19. The sequenced sample was PBMCs or T cells enriched from blood (not recorded which). Written as DNA, the CDR3 is TGTGCCATCAGTGAGTTCGGGGGCAATGAGCAGTTCTTC. This translates into CAISEFGGNEQFF.